The clone carrying this TCR beta chain was counted a single time. Antigen unknown. The CDR3 is made up of 11 amino acids. Germline V gene sequence: CDR1 SEHNR, CDR2 FQNEAQ (reference sequence). V was cut by 4 bases and J by 7 bases, with 7 bases left in between. Amplification used 60 Vbeta primers and 13 Jbeta primers. Under the authors' procedure: Per a later analysis, the number of unique TCR beta chains was roughly 87 million, of which 9 million to 14 million were shared. Profiling relied on immunoSEQ multiplex PCR, and the TCRdb table lists in-frame clones only, not all of them. V, J and clone size reflect that table, while D and trimming were determined from the DNA. The table includes around 230,000 clones, about 85% detected once. The data are from a study of cytomegalovirus exposure and HLA in healthy donors. Whole-study results and caveats: Trimming of TCR beta V- and J-genes showed a link, identified in a later analysis, to a missense DCLRE1C variant.

This receptor was obtained from a girl aged 2-15 years in good health and CMV-seronegative. J is TRBJ2-5 and V is TRBV7-9; D uncertain. The sample comprised PBMCs. Here the CDR3 reads CASSSTWTQYF. CDR3 coding DNA: TGTGCCAGCAGCTCCACATGGACCCAGTACTTC.